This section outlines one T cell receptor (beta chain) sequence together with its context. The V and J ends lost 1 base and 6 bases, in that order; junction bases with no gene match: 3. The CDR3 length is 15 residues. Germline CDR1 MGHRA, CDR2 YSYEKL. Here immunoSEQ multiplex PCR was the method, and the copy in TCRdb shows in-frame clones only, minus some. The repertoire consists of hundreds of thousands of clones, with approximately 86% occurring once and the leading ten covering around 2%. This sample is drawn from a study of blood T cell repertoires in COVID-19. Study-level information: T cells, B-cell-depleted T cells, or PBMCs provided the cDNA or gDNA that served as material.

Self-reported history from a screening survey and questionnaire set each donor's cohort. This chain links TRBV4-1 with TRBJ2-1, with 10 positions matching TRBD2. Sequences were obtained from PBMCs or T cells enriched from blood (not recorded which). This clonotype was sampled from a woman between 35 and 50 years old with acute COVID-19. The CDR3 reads CASSQGERGGNEQFF. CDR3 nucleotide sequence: TGCGCCAGCAGCCAAGGAGAGCGGGGGGGCAATGAGCAGTTCTTC.